A single sample gave rise to the 17 T cell receptor beta chains below, sequenced in a study of radiation and T cells in renal cell carcinoma. The table came from immunoSEQ multiplex PCR; TCRdb's copy has only in-frame clones and leaves some out. The sample includes 75,000 to 95,000 clones, around four fifths seen only once; the top ten take roughly a tenth. Time point defined: blood 4 weeks post-SBRT, at nephrectomy. Treatment: 15 Gy SBRT to primary tumor, nephrectomy 4 weeks later. This sample comprised blood, obtained from a patient whose treatment included radiotherapy and nephrectomy. These receptors originate from a man in his fifties with renal cell carcinoma.

The chain couples TRBV27 to TRBJ1-5; perhaps TRBD1 as D (5 bases). The V end was cut by 1 base, the J end by 0 bases, with 13 bases between. CDR3 length: 17 residues. CDR1 MNHEY and CDR2 SMNVEV come from the germline V gene (reference sequence). This chain's CDR3 is CASSLFSGSDSNQPQHF. The CDR3 bases are TGTGCCAGCAGTTTATTTTCAGGGTCTGATAGCAATCAGCCCCAGCATTTT.

This chain links TRBV5-4 with TRBJ2-1, with D perhaps TRBD2 (5 bases). Trimming cost V 5 bases and J 13 bases, with 16 bases left between them. The CDR3 has 12 amino acids. CDR1 and CDR2 (germline): SGHNT, YYREEE (reference sequence). The CDR3 sequence: CASSYMVRDQFF. The DNA of the CDR3 is TGTGCCAGCAGTTACATGGTCCGGGATCAGTTCTTC.

This clone has just one count. J is TRBJ2-3 and V is TRBV10-3, with TRBD2 matching 8 bases. Germline V CDR1 and CDR2: ENHRY, SYGVKD. After removal of 6 bases from V and 3 bases from J, the junction contained 8 bases not matched to a gene. There are 15 residues in the CDR3. The CDR3 DNA reads as TGTGCCATCAGCCCCGGGACTAGTAGTACAGATACGCAGTATTTT. Its protein is CAISPGTSSTDTQYF.

This chain links TRBV29-1 with TRBJ1-1; D not certain. Germline V gene lookup returns CDR1 SQVTM and CDR2 ANQGSEA. Trimming cost V 7 bases and J 2 bases, with 5 bases left between them. This CDR3 is built from 10 residues. The CDR3 DNA reads as TGCAGCGCAATAAACACTGAAGCTTTCTTT. Its translation is CSAINTEAFF. Using reference TRBV29-1 and TRBJ1-1 for the parts outside the CDR3, the full variable domain is SAVISQKPSRDICQRGTSLTIQCQVDSQVTMMFWYRQQPGQSLTLIATANQGSEATYESGFVIDKFPISRPNLTFSTLTVSNMSPEDSSIYLCSAINTEAFFGQGTRLTVV.

This chain connects TRBV4-1 to TRBJ2-7, with TRBD2 identical over 9 bases. The CDR3 covers 15 residues. V shed 7 bases and J 6 bases; nucleotides not matched to a gene: 13. The germline gives CDR1 MGHRA, CDR2 YSYEKL. CDR3 nucleotide sequence: TGCGCCAGCACATCGAGCGGGGGGCGGTTTCGCGAGCAGTACTTC. Protein product: CASTSSGGRFREQYF.

This chain uses TRBV4-1 with TRBJ2-1; the match to TRBD2 covers 7 bases. The CDR3 contains 19 residues. After removal of 0 bases from V and 2 bases from J, the junction contained 13 bases not matched to a gene. Germline CDR1 is MGHRA and CDR2 is YSYEKL. CDR3 sequence: CASSQEPRGLAEAYNEQFF. The CDR3 DNA follows: TGCGCCAGCAGCCAAGAGCCCCGCGGCCTAGCGGAGGCCTACAATGAGCAGTTCTTC.

In nucleotides, the CDR3 is TGTGCCAGCAGCTTGGACTACGAGCAGTACTTC. The encoded protein is CASSLDYEQYF. V and J are TRBV5-4 and TRBJ2-7; D is unclear. Between the trimmed V and J ends, which lost 0 bases and 3 bases, there was a span of 1 base. CDR3 size: 11 residues. Germline-derived CDR1 and CDR2 are SGHNT and YYREEE (reference sequence).

The chain is built from TRBV5-1 and TRBJ2-5; D may be TRBD1 or TRBD2 (5 bases each). V was pared by 3 bases and J by 1 base, with 10 bases between. The CDR3 length is 14 residues. The germline CDR1 and CDR2 sequences are SGHRS and YFSETQ. The CDR3 bases are TGCGCCAGCAGCTGGGGGAGCTCCCAAGAGACCCAGTACTTC. Translating gives CASSWGSSQETQYF.

The CDR3 DNA is TGTGCCAGCCCCCCCCCTTACGAGCAGTACTTC. It codes for CASPPPYEQYF. The chain couples TRBV28 to TRBJ2-7; D remains unclear. V was cut by 8 bases and J by 4 bases, with 9 bases left in between. Germline-derived CDR1 and CDR2 are MDHEN and SYDVKM. CDR3 size: 11 residues.

The chain recombines TRBV27 with TRBJ2-2; a weak D match, TRBD1 (6 bases). The CDR3 extends over 13 amino acids. Germline V gene sequence: CDR1 MNHEY, CDR2 SMNVEV (reference sequence). Trimming took 5 bases from V and 5 from J, leaving 9 bases between them. This chain's CDR3 is CASSVGTTGELFF. CDR3 coding DNA: TGTGCCAGCAGTGTCGGGACAACCGGGGAGCTGTTTTTT.

This chain links TRBV6-5 with TRBJ2-5; 10 bases agree with TRBD1. Per the germline V gene, CDR1 is MNHEY and CDR2 is SVGAGI. The CDR3 contains 15 residues. Trimming at V came to 2 bases and at J to 5 bases, leaving 5 bases not matched to a gene. The CDR3 DNA reads TGTGCCAGCAGTTACCCGACAGGGGGCATTGAGACCCAGTACTTC. Its translation is CASSYPTGGIETQYF.

The chain carries TRBV5-1 and TRBJ2-7, with unresolved D. Germline CDR1 reads SGHRS; CDR2 reads YFSETQ. This CDR3 has 12 residues. V was pared by 3 bases and J by 7 bases, with 11 bases between. The CDR3 DNA sequence: TGCGCCAGCAGCTATAACCCTCGGGAGCAGTACTTC. Translating gives CASSYNPREQYF. Looking up the rest from reference TRBV5-1 and TRBJ2-7 gives the full variable domain: KAGVTQTPRYLIKTRGQQVTLSCSPISGHRSVSWYQQTPGQGLQFLFEYFSETQRNKGNFPGRFSGRQFSNSRSEMNVSTLELGDSALYLCASSYNPREQYFGPGTRLTVT.

This chain joins TRBV5-1 and TRBJ2-1; 12 bases are shared with TRBD2. The CDR3 has 18 residues. Losses at the gene ends were 0 bases for V and 3 bases for J; bases not matched to a gene: 7. Germline CDR1 SGHRS, CDR2 YFSETQ. This CDR3 reads CASSLVGLAGGGYNEQFF. The CDR3 DNA reads TGCGCCAGCAGCTTGGTGGGGCTAGCGGGAGGGGGCTACAATGAGCAGTTCTTC. The full variable domain, with the rest looked up from reference TRBV5-1 and TRBJ2-1, is KAGVTQTPRYLIKTRGQQVTLSCSPISGHRSVSWYQQTPGQGLQFLFEYFSETQRNKGNFPGRFSGRQFSNSRSEMNVSTLELGDSALYLCASSLVGLAGGGYNEQFFGPGTRLTVL.

This clone was seen a few times. The chain is built from TRBV14 and TRBJ2-7; D is unresolved. The CDR3 runs 12 residues. V lost 6 bases and J lost 1, with 7 bases in between. CDR1 is SGHDN and CDR2 is FVKESK in the germline V gene. The CDR3 region has the DNA TGTGCCAGCAGTCGGAATTCCTACGAGCAGTACTTC. Encoded protein: CASSRNSYEQYF.

The V gene is TRBV5-4, the J gene TRBJ1-2; no reliable D call. Germline V gene sequence: CDR1 SGHNT, CDR2 YYREEE (reference sequence). This CDR3 region has 15 residues. Trimming removed 0 bases at V and 3 bases at J, with 12 bases between. For the CDR3, the DNA is TGTGCCAGCAGCTTGGCGGGAATGGCGTACTATGGCTACACCTTC. It is translated as CASSLAGMAYYGYTF.

J is TRBJ1-2 and V is TRBV4-3, with D hard to call. V was shortened by 3 bases and J by 3 bases, with 14 bases between the two germline ends. The germline gives CDR1 LGHNA, CDR2 YSLEER. The CDR3 consists of 15 residues. CDR3 residues: CASSQAGRPDYGYTF. In DNA form, the CDR3 reads TGCGCCAGCAGCCAGGCGGGGAGGCCCGACTATGGCTACACCTTC.

V and J are TRBV19 and TRBJ2-1; 12 positions match TRBD2. Losses at the gene ends were 4 bases for V and 7 bases for J; bases not matched to a gene: 5. The CDR3 is made up of 15 amino acids. The V gene's germline CDR1 is LNHDA and CDR2 SQIVND (reference sequence). The CDR3 region has the DNA TGTGCCAGTAGTACCCGGACTAGCGGGAAAAATGAGCAGTTCTTC. This gives the protein CASSTRTSGKNEQFF.